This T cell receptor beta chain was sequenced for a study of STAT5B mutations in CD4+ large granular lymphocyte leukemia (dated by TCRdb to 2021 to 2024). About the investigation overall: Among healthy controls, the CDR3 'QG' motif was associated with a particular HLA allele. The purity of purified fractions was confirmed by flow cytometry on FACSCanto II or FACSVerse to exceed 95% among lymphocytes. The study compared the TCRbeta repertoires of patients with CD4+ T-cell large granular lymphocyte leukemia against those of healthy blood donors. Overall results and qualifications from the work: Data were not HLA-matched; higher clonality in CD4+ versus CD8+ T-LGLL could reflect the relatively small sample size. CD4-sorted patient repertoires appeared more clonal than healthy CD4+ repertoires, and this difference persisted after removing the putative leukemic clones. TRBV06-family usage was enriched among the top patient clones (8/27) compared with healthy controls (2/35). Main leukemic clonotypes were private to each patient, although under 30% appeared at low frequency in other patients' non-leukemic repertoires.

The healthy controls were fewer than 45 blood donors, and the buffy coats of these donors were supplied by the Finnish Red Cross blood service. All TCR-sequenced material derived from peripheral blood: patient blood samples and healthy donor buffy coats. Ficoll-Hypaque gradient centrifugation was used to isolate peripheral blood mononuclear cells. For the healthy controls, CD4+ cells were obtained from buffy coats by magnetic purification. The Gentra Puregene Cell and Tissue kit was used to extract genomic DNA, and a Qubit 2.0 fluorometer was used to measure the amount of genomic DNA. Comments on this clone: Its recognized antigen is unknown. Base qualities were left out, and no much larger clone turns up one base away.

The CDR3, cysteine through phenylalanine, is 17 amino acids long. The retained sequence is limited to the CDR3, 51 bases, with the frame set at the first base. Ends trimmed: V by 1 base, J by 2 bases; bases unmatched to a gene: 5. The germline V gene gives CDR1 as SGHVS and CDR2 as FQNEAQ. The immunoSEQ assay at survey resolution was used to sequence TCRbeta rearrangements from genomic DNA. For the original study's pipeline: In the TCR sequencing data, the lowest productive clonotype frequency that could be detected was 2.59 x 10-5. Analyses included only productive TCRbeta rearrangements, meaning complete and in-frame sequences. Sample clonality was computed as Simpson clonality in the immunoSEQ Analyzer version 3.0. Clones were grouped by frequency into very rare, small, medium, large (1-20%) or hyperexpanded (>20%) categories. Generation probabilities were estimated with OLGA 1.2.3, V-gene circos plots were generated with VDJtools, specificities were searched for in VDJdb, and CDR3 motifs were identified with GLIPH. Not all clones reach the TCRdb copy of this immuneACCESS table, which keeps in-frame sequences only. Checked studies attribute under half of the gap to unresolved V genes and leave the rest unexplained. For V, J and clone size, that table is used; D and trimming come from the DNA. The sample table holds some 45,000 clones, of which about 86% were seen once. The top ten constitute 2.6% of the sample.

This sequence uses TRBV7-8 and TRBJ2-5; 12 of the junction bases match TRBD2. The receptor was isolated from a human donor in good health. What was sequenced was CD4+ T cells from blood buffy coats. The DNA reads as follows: TGTGCCAGCAGCTTAGGAACTAGCGGGAGGAAACAAGAGACCCAGTACTTC. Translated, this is CASSLGTSGRKQETQYF. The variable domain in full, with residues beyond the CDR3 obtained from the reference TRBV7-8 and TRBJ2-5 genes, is GAGVSQSPRYKVAKRGQDVALRCDPISGHVSLFWYQQALGQGPEFLTYFQNEAQLDKSGLPSDRFFAERPEGSVSTLKIQRTQQEDSAVYLCASSLGTSGRKQETQYFGPGTRLLVL.